Here is one T cell receptor beta chain with its context. Germline V gene lookup returns CDR1 MDHEN and CDR2 SYDVKM. The ends lost 6 bases at V and 7 bases at J; junction bases unmatched: 8. This CDR3 has 16 residues. These data come from a study of blood T cell repertoires in COVID-19. Across the study: Nucleic acid was either cDNA or gDNA, and it came from T cells, B-cell-depleted T cells, or PBMCs.

Clones were read by immunoSEQ multiplex PCR, and TCRdb kept only the in-frame ones, dropping some. The sample carries about 270,000 clones, 86% recorded once. This receptor was obtained from a woman between 18 and 29 years old who had recovered from COVID-19. The sample taken for sequencing was PBMCs or T cells enriched from blood (not recorded which). The chain combines TRBV28 with TRBJ2-2, with 13 nucleotides matching TRBD2. DNA of the CDR3: TGTGCCAGCAGAACACTAGCGGGAGGGCCTAGCGGGGAGCTGTTTTTT. This sequence encodes CASRTLAGGPSGELFF.